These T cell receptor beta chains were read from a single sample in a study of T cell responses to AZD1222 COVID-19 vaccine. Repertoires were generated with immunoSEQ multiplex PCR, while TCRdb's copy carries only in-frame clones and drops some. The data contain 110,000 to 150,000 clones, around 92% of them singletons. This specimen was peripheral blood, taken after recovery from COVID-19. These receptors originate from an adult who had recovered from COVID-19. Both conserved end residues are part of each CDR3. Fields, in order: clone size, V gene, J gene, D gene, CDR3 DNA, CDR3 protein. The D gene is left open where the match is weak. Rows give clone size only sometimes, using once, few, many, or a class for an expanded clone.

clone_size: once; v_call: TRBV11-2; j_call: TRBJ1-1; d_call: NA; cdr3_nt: TGTGCCAGCAGCTTAGAATATTACTTTGAAGCTTTCTTT; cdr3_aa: CASSLEYYFEAFF
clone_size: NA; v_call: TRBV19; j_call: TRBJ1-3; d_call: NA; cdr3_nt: TGTGCCAGTAGTCCACCGGGGGAGCCTGGAAACACCATATATTTT; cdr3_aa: CASSPPGEPGNTIYF
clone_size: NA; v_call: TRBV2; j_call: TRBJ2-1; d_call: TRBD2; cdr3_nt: TGTGCCAGCAGCGGCGAAAGAGGGAGGGCTGGTGAGCAGTTCTTC; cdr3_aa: CASSGERGRAGEQFF
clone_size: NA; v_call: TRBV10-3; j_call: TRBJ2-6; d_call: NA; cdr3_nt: TGTGCCATCACAGGGGAAGTAAGCTCTGGGGCCAACGTCCTGACTTTC; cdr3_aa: CAITGEVSSGANVLTF
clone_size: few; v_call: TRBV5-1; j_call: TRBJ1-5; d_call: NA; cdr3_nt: TGCGCCAGCAGCCTGGACAACCCGAGCAATCAGCCCCAGCATTTT; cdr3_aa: CASSLDNPSNQPQHF
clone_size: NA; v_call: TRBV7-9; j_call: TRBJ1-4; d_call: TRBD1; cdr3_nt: TGTGCCAGCACCTCAAGCCAGGGGGCTAATGAAAAACTGTTTTTT; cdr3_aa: CASTSSQGANEKLFF
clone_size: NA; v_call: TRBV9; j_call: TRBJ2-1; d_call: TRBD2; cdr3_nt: TGTGCCAGCAGCGGGACTAGCGGAGGGCCTTCGGATGAGCAGTTCTTC; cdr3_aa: CASSGTSGGPSDEQFF
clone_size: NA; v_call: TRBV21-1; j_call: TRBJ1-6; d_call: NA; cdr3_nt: TGTGCCAGCAGTTCATCCGACAGGGTTAATAATTCACCCCTCCACTTT; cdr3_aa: CASSSSDRVNNSPLHF
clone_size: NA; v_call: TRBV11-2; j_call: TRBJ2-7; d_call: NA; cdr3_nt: TGTGCCAGCAGCCCTCTCCCCGGGTCCCACGAGCAGTACTTC; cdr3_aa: CASSPLPGSHEQYF
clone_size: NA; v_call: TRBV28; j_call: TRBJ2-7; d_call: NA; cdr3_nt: TGTGCCAGCAGCCGACTTGCGAACCCCGGTACCCCTTACGAGCAGTACTTC; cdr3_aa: CASSRLANPGTPYEQYF
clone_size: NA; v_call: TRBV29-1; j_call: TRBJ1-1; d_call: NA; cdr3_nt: TGCAGCGTTGACCCCGGGGGCTTGCGCGCTGAAGCTTTCTTT; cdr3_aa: CSVDPGGLRAEAFF
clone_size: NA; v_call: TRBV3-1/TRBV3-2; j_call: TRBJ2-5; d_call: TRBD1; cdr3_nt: TGTGCCAGCTCTCCAAGGGGGCCCAGACAAGAGACCCAGTACTTC; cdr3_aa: CASSPRGPRQETQYF
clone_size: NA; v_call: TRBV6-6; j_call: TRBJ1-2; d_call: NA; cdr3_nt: TGTGCCAGCACTCCGGGGTCAAACTATGGCTACACCTTC; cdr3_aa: CASTPGSNYGYTF
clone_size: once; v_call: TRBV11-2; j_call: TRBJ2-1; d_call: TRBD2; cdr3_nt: TGTGCCAGCAGCTTAGAACTCCCGTTCCTCAGCGGGAGGGCCTACAATGAGCAGTTCTTC; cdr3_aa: CASSLELPFLSGRAYNEQFF
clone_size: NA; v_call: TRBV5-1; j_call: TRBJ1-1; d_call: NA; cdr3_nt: TGCGCCAGCAGCTTGGTATTCCCGACAGTACAGGGCCAGAACACTGAAGCTTTCTTT; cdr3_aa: CASSLVFPTVQGQNTEAFF
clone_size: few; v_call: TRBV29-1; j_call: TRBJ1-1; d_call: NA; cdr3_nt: TGCAGCGCCGTCCCGGGCGCCTTGAACACTGAAGCTTTCTTT; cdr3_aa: CSAVPGALNTEAFF
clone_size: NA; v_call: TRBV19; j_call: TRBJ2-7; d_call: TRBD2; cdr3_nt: TGTGCCACGGGACTAGCGGGAGAGGGAGAGCAGTACTTC; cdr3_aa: CATGLAGEGEQYF
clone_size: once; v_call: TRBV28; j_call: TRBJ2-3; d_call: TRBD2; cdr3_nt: TGTGCCAGCAGTTTGAGAGCGGGAGCGGCAGATACGCAGTATTTT; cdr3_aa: CASSLRAGAADTQYF
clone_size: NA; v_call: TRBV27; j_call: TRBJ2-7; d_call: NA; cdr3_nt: TGTGCCAGCAGGCCAGGGGCGTCGGGTGAGCAGTACTTC; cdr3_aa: CASRPGASGEQYF
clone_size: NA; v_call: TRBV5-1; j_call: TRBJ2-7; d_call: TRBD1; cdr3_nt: TGCGCCAGCAGCCCCAGGACCGGGACAGGGCACGAGCAGTACTTC; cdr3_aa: CASSPRTGTGHEQYF
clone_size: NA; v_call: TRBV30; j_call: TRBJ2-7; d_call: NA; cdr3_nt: TGTGCCTGGAGTGTAAGTAGAGGCGAGCAGTACTTC; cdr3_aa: CAWSVSRGEQYF
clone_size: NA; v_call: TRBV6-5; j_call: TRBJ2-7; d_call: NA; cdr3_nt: TGTGCCAGCACCCTACCCGAGGGGCACGAGCAGTACTTC; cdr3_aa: CASTLPEGHEQYF
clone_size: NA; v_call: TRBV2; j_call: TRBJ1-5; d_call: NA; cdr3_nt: TGTGCCAGCAGGGATCACAGGGGCAATCAGCCCCAGCATTTT; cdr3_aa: CASRDHRGNQPQHF
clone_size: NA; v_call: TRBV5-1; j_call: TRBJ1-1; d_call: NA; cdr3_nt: TGCGCCAGCAGCGAAACCGGGACGAACACTGAAGCTTTCTTT; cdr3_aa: CASSETGTNTEAFF
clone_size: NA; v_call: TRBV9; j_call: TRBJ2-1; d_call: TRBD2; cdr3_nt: TGTGCCAGCAGCGTAGGGAGGCTAGCGGAGTGCTTTCTTTACAATGAGCAGTTCTTC; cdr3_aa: CASSVGRLAECFLYNEQFF
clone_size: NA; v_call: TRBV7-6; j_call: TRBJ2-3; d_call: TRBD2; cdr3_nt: TGTGCCAGCAGCTTAGCGCTATTGCGGGAGGTGAGAACAGATACGCAGTATTTT; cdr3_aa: CASSLALLREVRTDTQYF
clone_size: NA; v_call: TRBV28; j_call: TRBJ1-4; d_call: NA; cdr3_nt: TGTGCCAGCAGTAGCGCTACTAATGAAAAACTGTTTTTT; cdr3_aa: CASSSATNEKLFF
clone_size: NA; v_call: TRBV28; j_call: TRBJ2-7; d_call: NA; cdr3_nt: TGTGCCAGCAGTTTAGGGCAGCCGCGGGAGCAGTACTTC; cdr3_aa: CASSLGQPREQYF
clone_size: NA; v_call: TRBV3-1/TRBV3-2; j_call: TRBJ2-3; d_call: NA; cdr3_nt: TGTGCCAGCAGCCAACCTACAGGCACAGATACGCAGTATTTT; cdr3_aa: CASSQPTGTDTQYF
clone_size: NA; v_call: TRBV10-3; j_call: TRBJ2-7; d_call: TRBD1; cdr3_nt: TGTGCCATCAGTGAAAAGGGGGCGAGGTACGAGCAGTACTTC; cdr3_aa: CAISEKGARYEQYF
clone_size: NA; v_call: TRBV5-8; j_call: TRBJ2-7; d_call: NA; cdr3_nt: TGTGCCAGCAGCCATCGACCCAGCTACGAGCAGTACTTC; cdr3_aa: CASSHRPSYEQYF